This TCR beta chain was observed in a study of OX40 agonist ivuxolimab in advanced cancers. Study details: Those enrolled were 82.7% male, with a mean age of around 57 years and ages from about 20 to 85.

The protocol was immunoSEQ multiplex PCR, while the TCRdb copy is restricted to in-frame clones and leaves out a portion. The repertoire holds 80,000 to 100,000 clones, roughly 90% seen once, with roughly 5.5% in the top ten. Looked up from germline, CDR1 is GTSNPN and CDR2 is SVGIG (reference sequence). Trimming shortened V by 3 bases and J by 7 bases, and 10 bases separated the two germline ends. The CDR3 extends over 13 amino acids. This rearrangement joins TRBV30 to TRBJ1-6; TRBD1 might be the D (6 bases). The sample in question was CD4+ or CD8+ T cells sorted from blood, obtained in a trial of the OX40 agonist ivuxolimab. The source is an adult with an advanced solid tumor such as melanoma, head and neck, liver or kidney cancer. For the CDR3, the DNA is TGTGCCTGGAGCGGACAGACAAATTCACCCCTCCACTTT. Protein sequence: CAWSGQTNSPLHF.